These T cell receptor beta chains were read from a single sample in a study of blood T cell repertoires in COVID-19. TCRdb's copy holds only in-frame clones and misses some; the assay was immunoSEQ multiplex PCR. The table lists roughly 180,000 clones, roughly 83% of them singletons. Material for sequencing was PBMCs or T cells enriched from blood (not recorded which). These receptor sequences come from a woman in her sixties or seventies who had recovered from COVID-19. Each CDR3 is given with its conserved first and last residue. A D gene is named only where the DNA matches it firmly. Where a row states a size, it is once, few, many or the class of an expanded clone; other rows omit it.

v_gene: TRBV6-1
d_gene: .
abundance: .
j_gene: TRBJ2-7
CDR3aa: CASSEEATTAYEQYF
CDR3nt: TGTGCCAGCAGTGAAGAGGCTACGACAGCCTACGAGCAGTACTTC

v_gene: TRBV6-5
d_gene: .
abundance: .
j_gene: TRBJ1-5
CDR3aa: CASSYRENQPQHF
CDR3nt: TGTGCCAGCAGCTACAGGGAGAATCAGCCCCAGCATTTT

v_gene: TRBV3-1/TRBV3-2
d_gene: .
abundance: .
j_gene: TRBJ1-4
CDR3aa: CASSQASTGGNEKLFF
CDR3nt: TGTGCCAGCAGCCAAGCTTCTACAGGTGGTAATGAAAAACTGTTTTTT

v_gene: TRBV18
d_gene: TRBD2
abundance: once
j_gene: TRBJ2-1
CDR3aa: CASSPTIAGDGEQFF
CDR3nt: TGTGCCAGCTCACCTACGATAGCGGGAGATGGTGAGCAGTTCTTC

v_gene: TRBV25-1
d_gene: .
abundance: .
j_gene: TRBJ1-3
CDR3aa: CASHSSGNTIYF
CDR3nt: TGTGCCAGCCACAGCTCTGGAAACACCATATATTTT

v_gene: TRBV2
d_gene: TRBD1
abundance: .
j_gene: TRBJ1-6
CDR3aa: CASSDGQGNNSPLHF
CDR3nt: TGTGCCAGCAGTGATGGACAGGGGAATAATTCACCCCTCCACTTT

v_gene: TRBV12-3/TRBV12-4
d_gene: .
abundance: .
j_gene: TRBJ2-7
CDR3aa: CASSSGVAYEQYF
CDR3nt: TGTGCCAGCAGCTCAGGGGTGGCCTACGAGCAGTACTTC

v_gene: TRBV5-1
d_gene: .
abundance: .
j_gene: TRBJ2-1
CDR3aa: CASSEGGFPYNEQFF
CDR3nt: TGCGCCAGCAGCGAGGGGGGGTTCCCCTACAATGAGCAGTTCTTC

v_gene: TRBV29-1
d_gene: TRBD1
abundance: few
j_gene: TRBJ1-1
CDR3aa: CSVESGQPRWGTEAFF
CDR3nt: TGCAGCGTTGAGTCGGGACAGCCAAGATGGGGCACTGAAGCTTTCTTT

v_gene: TRBV4-2
d_gene: TRBD2
abundance: .
j_gene: TRBJ2-1
CDR3aa: CASSFQREGRNEQFF
CDR3nt: TGTGCCAGCAGCTTTCAGCGGGAGGGGAGGAATGAGCAGTTCTTC

v_gene: TRBV4-2
d_gene: TRBD2
abundance: few
j_gene: TRBJ2-1
CDR3aa: CASSRGLGSLDEQFF
CDR3nt: TGTGCCAGCAGCCGTGGACTAGGAAGCCTTGATGAGCAGTTCTTC

v_gene: TRBV2
d_gene: .
abundance: .
j_gene: TRBJ1-1
CDR3aa: CASSLQGVGYTEAFF
CDR3nt: TGTGCCAGCAGTTTACAGGGAGTGGGCTACACTGAAGCTTTCTTT

v_gene: TRBV19
d_gene: TRBD2
abundance: .
j_gene: TRBJ2-3
CDR3aa: CASSRGLAGNTQYF
CDR3nt: TGTGCCAGTTCTCGCGGACTAGCGGGGAATACGCAGTATTTT

v_gene: TRBV27
d_gene: TRBD2
abundance: .
j_gene: TRBJ2-2
CDR3aa: CATTKAGRASGELFF
CDR3nt: TGTGCCACCACGAAAGCAGGGAGGGCGTCCGGGGAGCTGTTTTTT

v_gene: TRBV9
d_gene: TRBD2
abundance: .
j_gene: TRBJ2-1
CDR3aa: CASSSRAGGTNNEQFF
CDR3nt: TGTGCCAGCAGCAGTAGGGCGGGGGGCACCAACAATGAGCAGTTCTTC

v_gene: TRBV4-1
d_gene: .
abundance: .
j_gene: TRBJ2-3
CDR3aa: CASRNVGRGKSDTQYF
CDR3nt: TGCGCCAGCAGGAACGTGGGCAGGGGTAAATCAGATACGCAGTATTTT

v_gene: TRBV5-1
d_gene: TRBD2
abundance: .
j_gene: TRBJ2-7
CDR3aa: CASSLDFQREPSYEQYF
CDR3nt: TGCGCCAGCAGCTTGGATTTCCAGCGGGAGCCCTCCTACGAGCAGTACTTC

v_gene: TRBV19
d_gene: .
abundance: .
j_gene: TRBJ2-5
CDR3aa: CASSTRQWETQYF
CDR3nt: TGTGCCAGTAGTACACGACAGTGGGAGACCCAGTACTTC

v_gene: TRBV19
d_gene: TRBD2
abundance: .
j_gene: TRBJ2-4
CDR3aa: CASSMGREGENIQYF
CDR3nt: TGTGCCAGTAGTATGGGCCGGGAGGGAGAAAACATTCAGTACTTC

v_gene: TRBV2
d_gene: TRBD2
abundance: .
j_gene: TRBJ2-7
CDR3aa: CASSDNFGLETDEQYF
CDR3nt: TGTGCCAGCAGTGACAATTTCGGACTAGAGACGGACGAGCAGTACTTC

v_gene: TRBV6-2/TRBV6-3
d_gene: .
abundance: few
j_gene: TRBJ2-7
CDR3aa: CASSPTSYEQYF
CDR3nt: TGTGCCAGCAGTCCCACAAGCTACGAGCAGTACTTC

v_gene: TRBV19
d_gene: TRBD1
abundance: .
j_gene: TRBJ2-2
CDR3aa: CASSTRTGSGELFF
CDR3nt: TGTGCCAGTAGTACCCGGACAGGATCTGGGGAGCTGTTTTTT

v_gene: TRBV15
d_gene: .
abundance: .
j_gene: TRBJ2-3
CDR3aa: CATSRDRQVSTDTQYF
CDR3nt: TGTGCCACCAGCAGGGATCGACAGGTTAGCACAGATACGCAGTATTTT

v_gene: TRBV7-6
d_gene: .
abundance: .
j_gene: TRBJ2-5
CDR3aa: CASGVGGTQYF
CDR3nt: TGTGCCAGCGGTGTCGGGGGGACCCAGTACTTC

v_gene: TRBV19
d_gene: TRBD2
abundance: .
j_gene: TRBJ2-1
CDR3aa: CASRRASGGPLNEQFF
CDR3nt: TGTGCCAGTAGAAGAGCCAGCGGGGGACCCCTCAATGAGCAGTTCTTC

v_gene: TRBV5-5
d_gene: .
abundance: .
j_gene: TRBJ1-3
CDR3aa: CASSTRQTGNTIYF
CDR3nt: TGTGCCAGCAGCACTCGACAGACTGGAAACACCATATATTTT

v_gene: TRBV30
d_gene: .
abundance: .
j_gene: TRBJ2-2
CDR3aa: CAHMGGGELFF
CDR3nt: TGTGCCCACATGGGGGGCGGGGAGCTGTTTTTT

v_gene: TRBV12-2
d_gene: .
abundance: once
j_gene: TRBJ1-2
CDR3aa: CASRPDGGVTSGYTF
CDR3nt: TGTGCAAGTCGCCCGGACGGGGGGGTGACTAGTGGCTACACCTTC

v_gene: TRBV29-1
d_gene: .
abundance: .
j_gene: TRBJ1-2
CDR3aa: CSVGRDYGYTF
CDR3nt: TGCAGCGTTGGCAGGGACTATGGCTACACCTTC

v_gene: TRBV2
d_gene: TRBD1
abundance: .
j_gene: TRBJ1-1
CDR3aa: CATTGQWNTEAFF
CDR3nt: TGTGCCACCACGGGACAGTGGAACACTGAAGCTTTCTTT

v_gene: TRBV10-3
d_gene: .
abundance: .
j_gene: TRBJ2-7
CDR3aa: CAISEQQGTYEQYF
CDR3nt: TGTGCCATCAGTGAACAACAGGGTACGTACGAGCAGTACTTC

v_gene: TRBV7-2
d_gene: .
abundance: .
j_gene: TRBJ2-2
CDR3aa: CASSLNRAQTGELFF
CDR3nt: TGTGCCAGCAGCTTAAACAGGGCGCAAACCGGGGAGCTGTTTTTT

v_gene: TRBV14
d_gene: .
abundance: .
j_gene: TRBJ1-1
CDR3aa: CASRRGIEAFF
CDR3nt: TGTGCCAGCCGGAGGGGTATTGAAGCTTTCTTT